Listed below are T cell receptor beta chains from one sample, sequenced in a study of T cell changes during pregnancy in multiple sclerosis. Clones were sequenced by immunoSEQ multiplex PCR, and TCRdb holds only the in-frame ones, with some missing. The sample yields nearly 110,000 clones, about nine tenths seen once. The sample was peripheral blood, taken in the third trimester of pregnancy. The receptor source for this set is a female donor in good health, enrolled as a control in a pregnancy study. Both conserved end residues are part of each CDR3. Each record gives: J gene, clone size, D gene, V gene, CDR3 protein, CDR3 DNA. A D gene is named only where the DNA matches it firmly. Size tells how often a clone was seen (once, few, many) or the class of an expanded clone, and some rows leave it out.

TRBJ1-2 once TRBD1 TRBV7-2 CASSSKTGFYGYTF TGTGCCAGCAGCTCTAAGACAGGGTTTTATGGCTACACCTTC
TRBJ1-1 . . TRBV4-1 CASSQDESYTEAFF TGCGCCAGCAGCCAAGATGAGTCGTACACTGAAGCTTTCTTT
TRBJ2-7 . TRBD1 TRBV19 CASAGQASSYEQYF TGTGCCAGTGCTGGACAGGCGAGCTCCTACGAGCAGTACTTC
TRBJ1-5 . . TRBV6-1 CASSELPGKYQPQHF TGTGCCAGCAGTGAATTGCCGGGAAAATATCAGCCCCAGCATTTT
TRBJ2-3 . . TRBV4-3 CASSQEHRLADTQYF TGCGCCAGCAGCCAAGAACACAGGTTAGCAGATACGCAGTATTTT
TRBJ1-4 . . TRBV5-4 CASSNKLSTNEKLFF TGTGCCAGCAGCAATAAATTATCAACTAATGAAAAACTGTTTTTT
TRBJ1-2 . . TRBV2 CASSEGGDYGYTF TGTGCCAGCAGTGAAGGGGGGGACTATGGCTACACCTTC
TRBJ2-1 . . TRBV14 CASRSRARYGEQFF TGTGCCAGCAGAAGCAGGGCTCGATATGGTGAGCAGTTCTTC
TRBJ2-3 . TRBD1 TRBV7-3 CASSLRQGTTDTQYF TGTGCCAGCAGCCTGCGACAGGGGACCACAGATACGCAGTATTTT
TRBJ1-5 . . TRBV7-3 CASLLERQTNQPQHF TGTGCCAGCCTCCTCGAAAGACAGACGAATCAGCCCCAGCATTTT
TRBJ2-1 once . TRBV6-5 CASWSHNEQFF TGTGCCAGCTGGAGCCACAATGAGCAGTTCTTC
TRBJ1-2 . TRBD1 TRBV2 CASSDQQGAGGYGYTF TGTGCCAGCAGTGACCAACAGGGGGCAGGTGGCTATGGCTACACCTTC
TRBJ2-3 . TRBD2 TRBV7-6 CASTLGSGAADTQYF TGTGCCAGCACCCTAGGTAGCGGGGCGGCAGATACGCAGTATTTT
TRBJ2-7 . . TRBV4-1 CASSQEVGTYEQYF TGCGCCAGCAGCCAAGAAGTCGGTACCTACGAGCAGTACTTC
TRBJ1-1 . TRBD1 TRBV2 CASRTSGGLFTEAFF TGTGCCAGCAGAACCTCAGGGGGCCTTTTCACTGAAGCTTTCTTT
TRBJ1-2 . . TRBV6-5 CASRHRGQPGDGYTF TGTGCCAGCAGACACCGCGGACAGCCAGGGGACGGCTACACCTTC
TRBJ2-5 once TRBD2 TRBV9 CASSVGLAGEETQYF TGTGCTAGCAGCGTGGGACTAGCGGGGGAAGAGACCCAGTACTTC
TRBJ2-3 . . TRBV5-8 CASSLASGKTDTQYF TGTGCCAGCAGCCTCGCGTCGGGGAAGACAGATACGCAGTATTTT
TRBJ1-3 . . TRBV9 CASSARGGVLGNTIYF TGTGCCAGCAGCGCCCGTGGGGGGGTGCTTGGAAACACCATATATTTT
TRBJ1-4 . TRBD1 TRBV9 CASSVADRGSTNEKLFF TGTGCCAGCAGCGTAGCCGACAGGGGATCAACTAATGAAAAACTGTTTTTT
TRBJ1-1 . . TRBV5-4 CASSLLGGNTEAFF TGTGCCAGCAGCTTGTTGGGGGGAAACACTGAAGCTTTCTTT
TRBJ2-7 . . TRBV19 CASSPRAVYEQYF TGTGCCAGTAGTCCCAGGGCCGTCTACGAGCAGTACTTC
TRBJ1-2 once . TRBV25-1 CASSELRQGDGYTF TGTGCCAGCAGTGAATTAAGGCAGGGTGATGGCTACACCTTC
TRBJ1-1 . TRBD1 TRBV9 CASRGFSDRERGTEAFF TGTGCCAGCAGAGGATTCTCGGACAGGGAAAGAGGAACTGAAGCTTTCTTT
TRBJ2-7 . . TRBV4-3 CASSQGRGYSYEQYF TGCGCCAGCAGCCAAGGACGGGGGTACTCCTACGAGCAGTACTTC
TRBJ2-7 . . TRBV11-1 CASSLLGRRYEQYF TGTGCCAGCAGCTTACTAGGCAGACGGTACGAGCAGTACTTC
TRBJ2-3 . . TRBV6-1 CASSRGFFTDTQYF TGTGCCAGCAGTAGAGGCTTTTTCACAGATACGCAGTATTTT
TRBJ2-7 . . TRBV7-2 CASSLWGRGYEQYF TGTGCCAGCAGCTTATGGGGGCGCGGGTACGAGCAGTACTTC
TRBJ2-5 . TRBD1 TRBV11-3 CASSLGGPLQGDFQETQYF TGTGCCAGCAGCTTAGGGGGCCCCTTACAGGGGGACTTCCAAGAGACCCAGTACTTC
TRBJ1-3 . . TRBV30 CAWSKAGGNTIYF TGTGCCTGGAGTAAGGCAGGTGGAAACACCATATATTTT
TRBJ2-7 . TRBD1 TRBV7-6 CASSPGTGGSYEQYF TGTGCCAGCAGCCCCGGGACAGGGGGCTCCTACGAGCAGTACTTC
TRBJ1-4 . TRBD1 TRBV5-8 CASSFRGWTVTNEKLFF TGTGCCAGCAGCTTCAGGGGGTGGACAGTCACTAATGAAAAACTGTTTTTT
TRBJ2-2 . . TRBV5-8 CASSVRGMELFF TGTGCCAGCAGCGTCAGGGGAATGGAGCTGTTTTTT
TRBJ1-5 . . TRBV7-3 CASSLGILGYQPQHF TGTGCCAGCAGCCTCGGGATCCTCGGGTATCAGCCCCAGCATTTT
TRBJ2-3 . TRBD2 TRBV11-3 CASSLGPSGSTDTQYF TGTGCCAGCAGCTTAGGTCCTAGCGGGAGCACAGATACGCAGTATTTT
TRBJ2-1 . . TRBV5-1 CASSLGGDEQFF TGCGCCAGCAGCTTGGGCGGGGATGAGCAGTTCTTC
TRBJ2-1 . TRBD2 TRBV5-1 CASSFTLGEGTVQFF TGCGCCAGCAGCTTCACCTTGGGGGAGGGTACTGTGCAGTTCTTC
TRBJ2-3 . TRBD2 TRBV29-1 CSVEIRLAGARALTDTQYF TGCAGCGTTGAAATTCGGCTAGCGGGGGCCCGGGCTTTAACAGATACGCAGTATTTT
TRBJ1-3 . . TRBV6-5 CASSPRALSGNTIYF TGTGCCAGCAGCCCAAGAGCACTCTCTGGAAACACCATATATTTT
TRBJ2-7 . TRBD1 TRBV9 CASSVESPPGQAIYEQYF TGTGCCAGCAGCGTAGAATCCCCTCCGGGACAGGCTATCTACGAGCAGTACTTC
TRBJ2-5 once TRBD2 TRBV5-4 CASSLAGGGQETQYF TGTGCCAGCAGCTTGGCCGGGGGGGGCCAAGAGACCCAGTACTTC
TRBJ1-2 once TRBD1 TRBV18 CASSSQGANNYGYTF TGTGCCAGCTCATCACAGGGGGCTAATAACTATGGCTACACCTTC